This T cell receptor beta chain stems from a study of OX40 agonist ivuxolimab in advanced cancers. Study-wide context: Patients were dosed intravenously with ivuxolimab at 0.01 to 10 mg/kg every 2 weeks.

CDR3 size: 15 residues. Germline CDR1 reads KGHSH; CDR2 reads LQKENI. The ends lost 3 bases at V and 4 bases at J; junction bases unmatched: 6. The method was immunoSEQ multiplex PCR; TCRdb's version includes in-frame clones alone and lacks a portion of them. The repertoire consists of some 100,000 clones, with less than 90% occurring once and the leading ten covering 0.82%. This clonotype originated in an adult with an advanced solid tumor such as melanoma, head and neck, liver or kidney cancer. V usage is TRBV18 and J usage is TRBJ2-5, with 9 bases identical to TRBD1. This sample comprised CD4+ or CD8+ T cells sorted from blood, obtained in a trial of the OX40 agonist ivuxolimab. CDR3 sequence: CASSPGTGLGETQYF. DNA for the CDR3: TGTGCCAGCTCACCCGGGACAGGGCTGGGAGAGACCCAGTACTTC.